A selection of T cell receptor beta chains follows, all from one sample in a study of blood T cells in healthy people across ages. Each CDR3 protein gets one entry after TCRdb re-called the 5' RACE reads with MiXCR. Of roughly 680,000 distinct CDR3 sequences in the sample, about 50% were seen once. The sequenced material came from blood. The receptors shown here come from an elderly woman in good health. CDR3s include the opening cysteine and the closing phenylalanine or tryptophan. Fields, in order: V gene, J gene, CDR3 protein.

V: TRBV5-1; J: TRBJ2-3; CDR3: CASIGGRAGNTDTQYF
V: TRBV7-2; J: TRBJ2-3; CDR3: CASSLGLGGDTQYF
V: TRBV28; J: TRBJ2-7; CDR3: CVSSPKVWGPYAQYF
V: TRBV5-1; J: TRBJ2-7; CDR3: CASSLAGGESYEQYF
V: TRBV10-3; J: TRBJ1-2; CDR3: CAISPQGGVYGYTF
V: TRBV9; J: TRBJ2-3; CDR3: CASSVDPRRITDTQYF
V: TRBV12-3/TRBV12-4; J: TRBJ1-4; CDR3: CASSPQTGRSEKLFF
V: TRBV6-6; J: TRBJ1-6; CDR3: CASSYPGQGSYNSPLHF
V: TRBV7-8; J: TRBJ2-7; CDR3: CASSLVQSSYEQYF
V: TRBV5-1; J: TRBJ2-7; CDR3: CTSSRSAGGGKGYEQYF
V: TRBV5-1; J: TRBJ2-2; CDR3: CASRSRGRANTGELFF
V: TRBV7-2; J: TRBJ1-1; CDR3: CASSVIMNTEAFF
V: TRBV9; J: NA; CDR3: CASSVRDRGYEQYF
V: TRBV28; J: TRBJ2-4; CDR3: CASSLAGEAGNIQYF
V: TRBV27; J: TRBJ1-2; CDR3: CASSRASGGLNYGYTF
V: TRBV10-2; J: TRBJ2-6; CDR3: CASSEVIAVAGANVLTF
V: TRBV20-1; J: TRBJ1-1; CDR3: CSVSQGYGRSTEAFF
V: TRBV25-1; J: TRBJ2-1; CDR3: CASSPGGRGVRISYNEQFF
V: TRBV20-1; J: TRBJ2-7; CDR3: CSASWGLRGAYEQYF
V: TRBV20-1; J: TRBJ2-3; CDR3: CSAVDQTSGRTDTQYF
V: TRBV13; J: TRBJ1-4; CDR3: CASSSHGGAEEKLFF
V: TRBV20-1; J: TRBJ2-7; CDR3: CSASPDGTYEQYF
V: TRBV20-1; J: TRBJ1-4; CDR3: CSARGGWGAPEKLFF
V: TRBV9; J: TRBJ2-7; CDR3: CASSVDPGNSYEQYF
V: TRBV27; J: TRBJ2-4; CDR3: CASSLSMASGVKNIQYF
V: TRBV24-1; J: TRBJ2-1; CDR3: CATSDPGTSNYNEQFF
V: TRBV5-1; J: TRBJ2-1; CDR3: CASSLAGWSSYNEQFF
V: TRBV7-9; J: NA; CDR3: CASSSYRVEGSYEQYF
V: TRBV18; J: TRBJ2-1; CDR3: CASSLSGTGSSYNEQFF
V: TRBV25-1; J: TRBJ1-6; CDR3: CASSARDGQNSPLHF
V: TRBV28; J: TRBJ2-3; CDR3: CASRSGGANTDTQYF
V: TRBV18; J: TRBJ2-7; CDR3: CASSPQAGGLYEQYF